This entry features one T cell receptor (beta chain) sequence. This table comes from immunoSEQ multiplex PCR, and its TCRdb copy is limited to in-frame clones, with some not included. The sample gives about 120,000 clones, over 75% of which show up once; around 8.7% is in the top ten. The record originates from a study of control samples from healthy donors and cancer patients. This CDR3 contains 15 residues. V was clipped by 2 bases and J by 6 bases, with 16 bases between them. Per germline, CDR1 MNHNS and CDR2 SASEGT. This chain joins TRBV6-1 and TRBJ1-1, with D possibly being TRBD1 (6 bases). This receptor was identified in a middle-aged man in good health. Sequencing was performed on blood. The CDR3 sequence: CASSEWAKGGSEAFF. CDR3 nucleotide sequence: TGTGCCAGCAGTGAATGGGCGAAGGGGGGTTCTGAAGCTTTCTTT.